Below are 5 T cell receptor beta chains sequenced from a single sample in a study of prognosis after radiotherapy for stage I lung cancer. Two-round multiplex PCR amplified TCR beta CDR3 from genomic DNA. The authors ran first-round PCR with primers specific to each TRBV and TRBJ gene. From the multiplex PCR reads, TCRdb called clonotypes with MiXCR, one entry per CDR3 protein. The table records about 20,000 distinct CDR3 sequences, about 46% of them present only once. The starting material was PBMCs, obtained before or after stereotactic body radiation therapy (not recorded which). Receptor source: a donor over 45 with non-small cell lung cancer.

This clonotype has a count of ten or more. The chain employs TRBV5-1 and TRBJ2-2, with a possible D match to TRBD2 (6 bases). CDR1 is SGHRS and CDR2 is YFSETQ in the germline V gene. There are 15 residues in the CDR3. V dropped 0 bases and J dropped 2 bases, with 8 bases sitting between them. The CDR3 sequence is CASSLVGGNTGELFF. The DNA of the CDR3 is TGCGCCAGCAGCTTGGTCGGGGGTAACACCGGGGAGCTGTTTTTT.

The chain uses TRBV4-1 and TRBJ1-2; no clear D. Germline V gene lookup returns CDR1 MGHRA and CDR2 YSYEKL. The CDR3 sequence is 15 residues long. The V and J ends lost 1 base and 3 bases respectively, with 12 bases between them. This CDR3 is CASSQGRGMDYGYTF. CDR3 sequence (DNA): TGCGCCAGCAGCCAAGGCCGAGGAATGGACTATGGCTACACCTTC.

V usage is TRBV6-2 or TRBV6-3 and J usage is TRBJ2-3; D remains ambiguous. The ends were cut back, 8 bases at V and 3 bases at J, with 12 bases in the middle. CDR1 and CDR2 from the germline V gene are MNHEY and SVGEGT. There are 13 residues in the CDR3. The CDR3 spells CASSVQETDTQYF. The DNA for the CDR3 is TGTGCCAGCTCGGTTCAGGAGACAGATACGCAGTATTTT.

A note on this clonotype: A read error is the likely source, as a far larger clone sits one nucleotide away. The gene calls are TRBV27 and TRBJ1-2, with TRBD1 as a possible D gene (5 bases). This CDR3 has 14 amino acids. Germline CDR1 MNHEY, CDR2 SMNVEV (reference sequence). V lost 10 bases, J lost 7 bases, and 22 bases lay in between. CDR3 nucleotides: TGTGCCACACGACTGGGCAGGGATTTGGGTGGCTACACCTTC. Residues: CATRLGRDLGGYTF.

This clonotype was found many times. This chain links TRBV3-1 with TRBJ2-1; 13 nucleotides agree with TRBD2. The CDR3 length is 15 residues. Losses at the gene ends were 5 bases for V and 7 bases for J; bases not matched to a gene: 5. Germline values: CDR1 LGHDT, CDR2 YNNKEL (reference sequence). CDR3 sequence (DNA): TGTGCCAGCAGCAGGACTAGCGGGGGATGGAATGAGCAGTTCTTC. This gives the protein CASSRTSGGWNEQFF.